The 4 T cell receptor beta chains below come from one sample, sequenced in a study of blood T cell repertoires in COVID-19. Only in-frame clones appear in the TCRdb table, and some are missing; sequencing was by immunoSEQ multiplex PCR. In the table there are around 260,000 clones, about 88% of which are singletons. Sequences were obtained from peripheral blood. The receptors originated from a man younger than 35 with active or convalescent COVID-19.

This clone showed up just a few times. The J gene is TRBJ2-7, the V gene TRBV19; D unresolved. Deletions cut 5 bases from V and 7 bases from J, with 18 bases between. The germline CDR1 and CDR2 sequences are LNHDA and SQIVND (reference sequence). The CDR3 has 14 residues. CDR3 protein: CASSPRGGVREQYF. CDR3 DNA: TGTGCCAGTAGTCCCCGAGGCGGTGTACGGGAGCAGTACTTC. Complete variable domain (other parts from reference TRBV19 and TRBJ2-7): DGGITQSPKYLFRKEGQNVTLSCEQNLNHDAMYWYRQDPGQGLRLIYYSQIVNDFQKGDIAEGYSVSREKKESFPLTVTSAQKNPTAFYLCASSPRGGVREQYFGPGTRLTVT.

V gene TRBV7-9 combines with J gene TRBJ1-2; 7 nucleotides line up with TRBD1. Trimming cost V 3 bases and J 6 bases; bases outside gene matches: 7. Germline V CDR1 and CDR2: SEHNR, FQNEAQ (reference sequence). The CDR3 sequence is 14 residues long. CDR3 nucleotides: TGTGCCAGCAGCTTTGGAGACAGGGCGGATGGCTACACCTTC. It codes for CASSFGDRADGYTF.

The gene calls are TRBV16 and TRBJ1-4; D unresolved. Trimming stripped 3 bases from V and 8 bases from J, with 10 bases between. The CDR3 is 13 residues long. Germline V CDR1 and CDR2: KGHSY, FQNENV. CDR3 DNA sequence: TGTGCCAGCAGCCACTCTGGGGAGGAAAAACTGTTTTTT. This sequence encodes CASSHSGEEKLFF.

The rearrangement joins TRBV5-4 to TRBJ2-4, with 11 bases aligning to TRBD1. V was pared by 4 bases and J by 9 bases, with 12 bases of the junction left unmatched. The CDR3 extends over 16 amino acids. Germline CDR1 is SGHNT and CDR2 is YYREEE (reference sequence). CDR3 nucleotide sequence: TGTGCCAGCAGCGTGCGCGTTGGGACAGGGGGTAGCATTCAGTACTTC. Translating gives CASSVRVGTGGSIQYF.